This T cell receptor (beta chain) was documented in a study of cytomegalovirus exposure and HLA in healthy donors. Germline V lookup: CDR1 GTSNPN, CDR2 SVGIG (reference sequence). The CDR3 is 14 amino acids. V gave up 7 bases and J gave up 10 bases, with 23 bases separating them. The PCR employed 60 Vbeta primers together with 13 Jbeta primers. Assay: immunoSEQ multiplex PCR; the TCRdb copy retains only in-frame clones and omits some. The table records approximately 170,000 clones, around 78% of them present only once. The chain joins TRBV30 to TRBJ2-1; D may be TRBD1 (6 bases). This clonotype originated in a female donor in good health and CMV-seronegative. Sequenced sample: PBMCs. The CDR3 sequence is CAFRVQGRMWEQFF. In nucleotides, the CDR3 is TGTGCCTTCCGGGTCCAGGGGCGGATGTGGGAGCAGTTCTTC.